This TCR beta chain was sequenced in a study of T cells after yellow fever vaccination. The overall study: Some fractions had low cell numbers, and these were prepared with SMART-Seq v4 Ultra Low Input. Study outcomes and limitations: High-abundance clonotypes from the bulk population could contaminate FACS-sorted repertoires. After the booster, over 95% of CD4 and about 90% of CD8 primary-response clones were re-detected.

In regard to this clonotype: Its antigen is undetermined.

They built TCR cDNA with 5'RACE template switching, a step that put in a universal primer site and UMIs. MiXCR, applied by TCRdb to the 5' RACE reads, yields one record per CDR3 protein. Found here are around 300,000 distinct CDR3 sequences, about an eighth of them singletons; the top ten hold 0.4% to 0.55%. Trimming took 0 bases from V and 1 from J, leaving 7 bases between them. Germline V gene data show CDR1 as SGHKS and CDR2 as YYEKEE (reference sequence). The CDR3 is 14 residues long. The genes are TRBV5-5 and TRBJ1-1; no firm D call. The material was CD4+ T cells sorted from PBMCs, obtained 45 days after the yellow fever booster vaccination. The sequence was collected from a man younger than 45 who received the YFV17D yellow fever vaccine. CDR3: CASSLVEKNTEAFF. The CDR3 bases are TGTGCCAGCAGCTTGGTAGAAAAGAACACTGAAGCTTTCTTT.